Listed below are T cell receptor beta chains from one sample, sequenced in a study of CD8+ T cells in alopecia areata. Measured with immunoSEQ multiplex PCR; TCRdb has only the in-frame clones, and not every one. The sample contains 270,000 or so clones, 55% to 70% of which appear only once. Material: CD4+ T cells sorted from blood, obtained at week 24, from a patient treated with tofacitinib. Receptors originate from a human donor with alopecia areata. The CDR3 runs from the conserved cysteine through the conserved F or W. The order of the fields is J gene, CDR3 length, clone size, V gene, D gene, CDR3 DNA, CDR3 protein. A D gene is named only where the DNA matches it firmly. Size is stated for part of the rows, as once, few or many counts, or as a class when the clone is expanded.

J: TRBJ2-1; length: 16; size: NA; V: TRBV5-1; D: TRBD2; DNA: TGCGCCAGCAGCTTGGTACTAGCGGGGCACTACAATGAGCAGTTCTTC; CDR3: CASSLVLAGHYNEQFF
J: TRBJ2-5; length: 13; size: NA; V: TRBV10-3; D: TRBD1; DNA: TGTGCCACCTCGGGACAGGACCAAGAGACCCAGTACTTC; CDR3: CATSGQDQETQYF
J: TRBJ2-5; length: 14; size: NA; V: TRBV4-2; D: NA; DNA: TGTGCCAGCAGCCAAGTAGCTGAAGCAGAGACCCAGTACTTC; CDR3: CASSQVAEAETQYF
J: TRBJ1-4; length: 16; size: NA; V: TRBV5-1; D: TRBD1; DNA: TGCGCCAGCAGCTTGGGGACAGGGGGTCGCAGTGAAAAACTGTTTTTT; CDR3: CASSLGTGGRSEKLFF
J: TRBJ1-5; length: 13; size: NA; V: TRBV6-5; D: NA; DNA: TGTGCCAGCAGTTACTCGGACAAACAGCCCCAGCATTTT; CDR3: CASSYSDKQPQHF
J: TRBJ1-5; length: 16; size: NA; V: TRBV23-1; D: TRBD1; DNA: TGCGCCAGCAGTCAATCAGGGGGCGCTTGCAATCAGCCCCAGCATTTT; CDR3: CASSQSGGACNQPQHF
J: TRBJ2-1; length: 13; size: NA; V: TRBV7-2; D: NA; DNA: TGTGCCAGCAGCGCCGACTACTACAATGAGCAGTTCTTC; CDR3: CASSADYYNEQFF
J: TRBJ1-4; length: 14; size: NA; V: TRBV5-1; D: TRBD1; DNA: TGCGCCAGCAGCTTTTCAGGGGGAGTGGGAAAACTGTTTTTT; CDR3: CASSFSGGVGKLFF
J: TRBJ2-6; length: 13; size: few; V: TRBV7-9; D: NA; DNA: TGTGCCAGCAGCTTAACTGGGGCCAACGTCCTGACTTTC; CDR3: CASSLTGANVLTF
J: TRBJ2-1; length: 12; size: few; V: TRBV2; D: NA; DNA: TGTGCCAGCGGGGGTGATAGCAATGAGCAGTTCTTC; CDR3: CASGGDSNEQFF
J: TRBJ1-5; length: 14; size: NA; V: TRBV30; D: NA; DNA: TGTGCCTGTAATGTCGGGGGCGGCAATCAGCCCCAGCATTTT; CDR3: CACNVGGGNQPQHF
J: TRBJ2-3; length: 14; size: few; V: TRBV7-9; D: NA; DNA: TGTGCCAGCAGCTTGGCTAGCGGCACAGATACGCAGTATTTT; CDR3: CASSLASGTDTQYF
J: TRBJ2-7; length: 14; size: NA; V: TRBV12-5; D: TRBD1; DNA: TGTGCTAGTGGGACCGGGACAGGGTTCTACGAGCAGTACTTC; CDR3: CASGTGTGFYEQYF
J: TRBJ1-2; length: 13; size: NA; V: TRBV27; D: TRBD1; DNA: TGTGCCAGCAGTATCGGGACAGGTGGGGGCTACACCTTC; CDR3: CASSIGTGGGYTF
J: TRBJ2-5; length: 14; size: NA; V: TRBV29-1; D: TRBD1; DNA: TGCAGCGTTGATTCCGGGACAGGGAGAGAGACCCAGTACTTC; CDR3: CSVDSGTGRETQYF
J: TRBJ1-2; length: 13; size: NA; V: TRBV7-2; D: NA; DNA: TGTGCCAGCAGCTTCAGGGGAGCCTATGGCTACACCTTC; CDR3: CASSFRGAYGYTF
J: TRBJ1-6; length: 14; size: NA; V: TRBV30; D: NA; DNA: TGTGCCTGCCACCGAGACAGCTATAATTCACCCCTCCACTTT; CDR3: CACHRDSYNSPLHF
J: TRBJ2-5; length: 15; size: NA; V: TRBV28; D: TRBD2; DNA: TGTGCCAGCAGTTCCCTCGCTAGCGGGGGGAAGACCCAGTACTTC; CDR3: CASSSLASGGKTQYF
J: TRBJ2-5; length: 12; size: NA; V: TRBV6-6; D: NA; DNA: TGTGCCAGCAGTTACTCGAAGGAGACCCAGTACTTC; CDR3: CASSYSKETQYF
J: TRBJ1-3; length: 15; size: NA; V: TRBV6-1; D: NA; DNA: TGTGCCAGCAGTGAATCTCCGGGGGTTGGAAACACCATATATTTT; CDR3: CASSESPGVGNTIYF
J: TRBJ2-3; length: 17; size: NA; V: TRBV5-1; D: NA; DNA: TGCGCCAGCAGCTCTGGATCGGGGCAAGGAAGCACAGATACGCAGTATTTT; CDR3: CASSSGSGQGSTDTQYF
J: TRBJ2-3; length: 13; size: once; V: TRBV7-2; D: NA; DNA: TGTGCCAGCAGCTTACGGAGGGGAAATACGCAGTATTTT; CDR3: CASSLRRGNTQYF
J: TRBJ2-5; length: 13; size: NA; V: TRBV9; D: TRBD1; DNA: TGTGCCAGCAGCAGGACAGGGGGAGAGACCCAGTACTTC; CDR3: CASSRTGGETQYF
J: TRBJ1-5; length: 13; size: NA; V: TRBV6-5; D: NA; DNA: TGTGCCAGCAAAAGGGGAGAGGGTCAGCCCCAGCATTTT; CDR3: CASKRGEGQPQHF
J: TRBJ2-7; length: 15; size: NA; V: TRBV2; D: TRBD2; DNA: TGTGCCAGCAGTGAAGAGACTAGCGGAACCTACGAGCAGTACTTC; CDR3: CASSEETSGTYEQYF
J: TRBJ2-3; length: 14; size: NA; V: TRBV7-2; D: NA; DNA: TGTGCCAGCAGCGAGGGCAGAGGGCTAGATACGCAGTATTTT; CDR3: CASSEGRGLDTQYF
J: TRBJ2-1; length: 16; size: few; V: TRBV29-1; D: TRBD2; DNA: TGCAGCGTGGCGACTAGCGGGGGGACCTCCTACAATGAGCAGTTCTTC; CDR3: CSVATSGGTSYNEQFF
J: TRBJ2-5; length: 15; size: NA; V: TRBV4-2; D: TRBD2; DNA: TGTGCCAGCAGCTCCCTAGCGGGGAGGCGGGAGACCCAGTACTTC; CDR3: CASSSLAGRRETQYF
J: TRBJ1-1; length: 14; size: NA; V: TRBV10-3; D: TRBD1; DNA: TGTGCCATCGGAGTGGACAGGGGGAACACTGAAGCTTTCTTT; CDR3: CAIGVDRGNTEAFF
J: TRBJ1-6; length: 14; size: NA; V: TRBV6-5; D: NA; DNA: TGTGCCAGCAGTGACGAAAGGTGGAGGCCACCCCTCCACTTT; CDR3: CASSDERWRPPLHF
J: TRBJ2-5; length: 12; size: NA; V: TRBV5-1; D: NA; DNA: TGCGCCAGCAGCGAAGATTTGGGGACCCGGTACTTC; CDR3: CASSEDLGTRYF
J: TRBJ1-2; length: 10; size: NA; V: TRBV29-1; D: NA; DNA: TGCAGCGTTAAGCAGGATGGCTACACCTTC; CDR3: CSVKQDGYTF
J: TRBJ2-3; length: 15; size: NA; V: TRBV7-9; D: NA; DNA: TGTGCCAGCAGCTTAGACGGGGTGAGCACAGATACGCAGTATTTT; CDR3: CASSLDGVSTDTQYF
J: TRBJ2-5; length: 12; size: NA; V: TRBV29-1; D: TRBD2; DNA: TGCAGCAGTAGCGGGGGTGATGAGACCCAGTACTTC; CDR3: CSSSGGDETQYF
J: TRBJ2-1; length: 16; size: NA; V: TRBV30; D: NA; DNA: TGTGCCTGGAGGCCCCTAACGGGCGGAAGGAGTAGTGAGCAGTTCTTC; CDR3: CAWRPLTGGRSSEQFF
J: TRBJ1-2; length: 14; size: NA; V: TRBV7-2; D: NA; DNA: TGTGCCAGCAGCATCGCCCCCGCCGGCTATGGCTACACCTTC; CDR3: CASSIAPAGYGYTF
J: TRBJ2-7; length: 13; size: few; V: TRBV7-2; D: NA; DNA: TGTGCCAGCAGACCCGACAGACGAGCCGAGCAGTACTTC; CDR3: CASRPDRRAEQYF
J: TRBJ1-2; length: 16; size: NA; V: TRBV27; D: TRBD1; DNA: TGTGCCAGCAGTAGAGTCTCGGGACAGGGAAACTATGGCTACACCTTC; CDR3: CASSRVSGQGNYGYTF
J: TRBJ1-5; length: 15; size: NA; V: TRBV9; D: NA; DNA: TGTGCCAGCAGCGTAGCTGGGGGCCGGAATCAGCCCCAGCATTTT; CDR3: CASSVAGGRNQPQHF
J: TRBJ2-4; length: 15; size: NA; V: TRBV27; D: NA; DNA: TGTGCCAGCAGTTTAGGACCGAGTCACAAAAACATTCAGTACTTC; CDR3: CASSLGPSHKNIQYF
J: TRBJ2-3; length: 11; size: NA; V: TRBV20-1; D: NA; DNA: TGCAGTGCTAGCTTTGCGGATACGCAGTATTTT; CDR3: CSASFADTQYF
J: TRBJ2-7; length: 14; size: NA; V: TRBV29-1; D: NA; DNA: TGCAGCGTGGCCAGGGGACCCCCGGGATGGGAGCAGTACTTC; CDR3: CSVARGPPGWEQYF
J: TRBJ1-5; length: 13; size: NA; V: TRBV30; D: NA; DNA: TGTGCCTGGAGCGTTCAGGAAAATCAGCCCCAGCATTTT; CDR3: CAWSVQENQPQHF
J: TRBJ2-1; length: 16; size: NA; V: TRBV7-2; D: TRBD1; DNA: TGTGCCAGCAGTAGAAACCGGGACAGGGGGCGGAATGAGCAGTTCTTC; CDR3: CASSRNRDRGRNEQFF
J: TRBJ2-3; length: 13; size: few; V: TRBV29-1; D: TRBD2; DNA: TGCAGCGTTCGACTAGCGATGACAGATACGCAGTATTTT; CDR3: CSVRLAMTDTQYF